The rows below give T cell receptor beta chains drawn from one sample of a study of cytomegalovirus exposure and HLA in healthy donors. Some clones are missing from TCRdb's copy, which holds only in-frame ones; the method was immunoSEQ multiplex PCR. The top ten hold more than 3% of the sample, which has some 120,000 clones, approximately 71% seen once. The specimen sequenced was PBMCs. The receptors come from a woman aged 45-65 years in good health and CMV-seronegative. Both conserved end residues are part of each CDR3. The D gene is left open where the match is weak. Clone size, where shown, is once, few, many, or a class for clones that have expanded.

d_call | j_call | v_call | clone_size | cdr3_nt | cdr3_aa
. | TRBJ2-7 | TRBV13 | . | TGTGCCAGCAGCCTCGGTGGGGCGAGCTCCTACGAGCAGTACTTC | CASSLGGASSYEQYF
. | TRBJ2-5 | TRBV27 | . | TGTGCCAGCAGTTTATCCCGGTACGAGACCCAGTACTTC | CASSLSRYETQYF
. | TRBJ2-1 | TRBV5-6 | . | TGTGCCAGCAGCCTAACAGGTACTAACAATGAGCAGTTCTTC | CASSLTGTNNEQFF
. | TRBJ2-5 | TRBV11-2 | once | TGTGCCAGCAGCTCGACTAGTCTAACCTCCTCGGAGACCCAGTACTTC | CASSSTSLTSSETQYF
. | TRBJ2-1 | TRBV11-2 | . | TGTGCCAGCAGCTCCCCTGCCGCGGGAAGCTTGAATGAGCAGTTCTTC | CASSSPAAGSLNEQFF
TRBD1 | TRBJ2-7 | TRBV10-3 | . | TGTGCCATCAGTGAGTCTGGGACAGGGGTCTACGAGCAGTACTTC | CAISESGTGVYEQYF
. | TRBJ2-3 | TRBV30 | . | TGTGCCTGGAACCCGGGCACAGATACGCAGTATTTT | CAWNPGTDTQYF
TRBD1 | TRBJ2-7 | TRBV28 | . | TGTGCCAGCAGTTTTTCCGGGACAGGGGGCGCCTTTCGGTACTTC | CASSFSGTGGAFRYF
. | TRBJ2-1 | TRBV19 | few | TGTGCCAGTAGTTTGCGGATCTCCTACAATGAGCAGTTCTTC | CASSLRISYNEQFF
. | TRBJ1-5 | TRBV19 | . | TGTGCCAGTAGTCTAACTGCGGGGAGAATAGACCAGCCCCAGCATTTT | CASSLTAGRIDQPQHF
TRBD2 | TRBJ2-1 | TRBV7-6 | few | TGTGCCAGCAGCTTAGCCCCGACTAGCGGGAGAGGGTATGAGCAGTTCTTC | CASSLAPTSGRGYEQFF
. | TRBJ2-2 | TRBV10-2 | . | TGCGCCAGCAGACAGAACACCGGGGAGCTGTTTTTT | CASRQNTGELFF
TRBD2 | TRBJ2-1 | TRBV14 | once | TGTGCCACCCAAGGACTAGCGAACAATGAGCAGTTCTTC | CATQGLANNEQFF
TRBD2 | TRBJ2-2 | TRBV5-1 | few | TGCGCCAGCAGAAGCGGGACTTACACCGGGGAGCTGTTTTTT | CASRSGTYTGELFF
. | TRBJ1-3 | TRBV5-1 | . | TGCGCCCGCGAGGTCCACTCTGGAAACACCATATATTTT | CAREVHSGNTIYF
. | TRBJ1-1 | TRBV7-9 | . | TGTGCCAGCAGCTTAGCGATGGGGAGGGGGGTTGAAGCTTTCTTT | CASSLAMGRGVEAFF
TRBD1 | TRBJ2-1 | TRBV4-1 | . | TGCGCCAGCAGCCTAGGGGGCGAGCAGTTCTTC | CASSLGGEQFF
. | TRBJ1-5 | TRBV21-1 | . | TGTGCCACTGGCACCAGTCAGCCCCAGCATTTT | CATGTSQPQHF
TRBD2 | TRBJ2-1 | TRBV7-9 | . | TGTGCCAGCAGCGGGACTAGCGGGGCCACCTACAATGAGCAGTTCTTC | CASSGTSGATYNEQFF
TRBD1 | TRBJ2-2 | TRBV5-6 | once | TGTGCCAGCAGCTTTGAGGGGGCGGGCACCGGGGAGCTGTTTTTT | CASSFEGAGTGELFF
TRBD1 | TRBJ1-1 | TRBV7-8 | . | TGTGCCAGCAGCTCGAGAGACAGGGGGGTCACTGAAGCTTTCTTT | CASSSRDRGVTEAFF
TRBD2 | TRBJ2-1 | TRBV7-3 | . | TGTGCCAGCAGCGGACTTGGGACTAGCGGTCACAATGAGCAGTTCTTC | CASSGLGTSGHNEQFF
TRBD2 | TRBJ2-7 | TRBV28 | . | TGTGCCAGCAGTTTGGCCGGGGCTAGCGGGAGATACGAGCAGTACTTC | CASSLAGASGRYEQYF
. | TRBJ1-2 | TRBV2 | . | TGTGCCAGCAGGGATCCCCCGGGGGGCTACACCTTC | CASRDPPGGYTF
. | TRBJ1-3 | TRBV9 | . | TGTGCCAGCAGCGTAGGACTCTACTCTGGAAACACCATATATTTT | CASSVGLYSGNTIYF
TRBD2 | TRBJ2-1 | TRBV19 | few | TGTGCCAGTAGTTGGACTAGCGGGCCCTCCTACAATGAGCAGTTCTTC | CASSWTSGPSYNEQFF
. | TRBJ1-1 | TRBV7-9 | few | TGTTCCAGCAGCTTAGAAGGAGGGCAAATAGCTTTCTTT | CSSSLEGGQIAFF
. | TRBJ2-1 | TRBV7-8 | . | TGTGCCAGCAGCTCTTCCCGCCGGGAGTCGATTGAGCAGTTCTTC | CASSSSRRESIEQFF
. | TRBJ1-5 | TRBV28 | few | TGTGCCAGCAGAGACTACTTAACGAGCAATCAGCCCCAGCATTTT | CASRDYLTSNQPQHF
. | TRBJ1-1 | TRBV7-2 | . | TGTGCCAGCAGCTTAGCTGTCGTGAACACTGAAGCTTTCTTT | CASSLAVVNTEAFF
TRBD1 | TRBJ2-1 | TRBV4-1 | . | TGCGCCAGCAGCCGGACAGGGGTGCAGTACTACAATGAGCAGTTCTTC | CASSRTGVQYYNEQFF
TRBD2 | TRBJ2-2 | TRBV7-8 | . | TGTGCCGGCGGGGCTAGCGGGAGTCTTACGAACACCGGGGAGCTGTTTTTT | CAGGASGSLTNTGELFF
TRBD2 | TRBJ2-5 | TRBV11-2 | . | TGTGCCAGCAGCCCGCAGGGACTAGCGGGAGTGGGGGAGACCCAGTACTTC | CASSPQGLAGVGETQYF
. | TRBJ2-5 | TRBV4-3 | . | TGCGCCAGCAGCCAGGGGGACGGGAGCGTTTTTGAGACCCAGTACTTC | CASSQGDGSVFETQYF
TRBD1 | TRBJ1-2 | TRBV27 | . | TGTGCCAGCAGTTTTTTTCCGTTGACAGGGGAGGACTATGGCTACACCTTC | CASSFFPLTGEDYGYTF